This TCR beta chain was recovered during a study of blood T cell repertoires in COVID-19. V lost 6 bases to trimming and J lost 11 bases; unmatched junction nucleotides: 8. CDR3 length: 13 residues. CDR1 and CDR2 (germline): SNHLY, FYNNEI. Per the original methods: Reference gene primer amplification in the assay estimated nucleated cell counts. Using immunoSEQ multiplex PCR, the repertoire was profiled, and TCRdb retains in-frame clones only, with some absent. The V and J calls and clone size are taken from that table; D and trimming were inferred from the DNA. Among about 440,000 clones listed, around nine tenths were seen once.

The sequence derives from a woman in her 30s with acute or convalescent COVID-19. The sequencing sample was made of peripheral blood. The genes are TRBV2 and TRBJ1-1; 11 bases are shared with TRBD1. The CDR3 loop reads CASSPDRGRSAFF. Written as DNA, the CDR3 is TGTGCCAGCAGCCCGGACAGGGGGCGTTCGGCTTTCTTT.